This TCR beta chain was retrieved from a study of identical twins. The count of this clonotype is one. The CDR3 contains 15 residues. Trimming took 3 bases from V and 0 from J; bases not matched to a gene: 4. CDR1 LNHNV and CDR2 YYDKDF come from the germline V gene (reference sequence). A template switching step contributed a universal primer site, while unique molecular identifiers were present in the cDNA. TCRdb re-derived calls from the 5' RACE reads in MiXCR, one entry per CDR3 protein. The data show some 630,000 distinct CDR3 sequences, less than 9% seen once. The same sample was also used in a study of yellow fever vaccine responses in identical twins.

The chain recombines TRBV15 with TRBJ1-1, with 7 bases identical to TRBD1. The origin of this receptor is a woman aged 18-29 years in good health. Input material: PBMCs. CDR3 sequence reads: CATSRNRGLNTEAFF. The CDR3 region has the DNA TGTGCCACCAGCAGGAACAGGGGCCTGAACACTGAAGCTTTCTTT.